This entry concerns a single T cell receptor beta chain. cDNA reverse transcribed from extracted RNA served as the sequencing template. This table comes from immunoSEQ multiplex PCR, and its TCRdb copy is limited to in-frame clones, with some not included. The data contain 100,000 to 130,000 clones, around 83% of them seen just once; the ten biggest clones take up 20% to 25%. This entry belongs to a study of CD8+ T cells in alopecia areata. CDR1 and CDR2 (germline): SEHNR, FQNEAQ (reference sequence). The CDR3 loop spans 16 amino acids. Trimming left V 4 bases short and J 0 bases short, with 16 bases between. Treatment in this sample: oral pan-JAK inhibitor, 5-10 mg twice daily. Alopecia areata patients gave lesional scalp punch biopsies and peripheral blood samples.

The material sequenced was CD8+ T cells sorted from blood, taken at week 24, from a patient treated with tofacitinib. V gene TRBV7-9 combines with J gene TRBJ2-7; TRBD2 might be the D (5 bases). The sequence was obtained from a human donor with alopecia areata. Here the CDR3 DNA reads TGTGCCAGCAGCTCCTCCTCCGGACTGATCTCCTACGAGCAGTACTTC. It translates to CASSSSSGLISYEQYF.